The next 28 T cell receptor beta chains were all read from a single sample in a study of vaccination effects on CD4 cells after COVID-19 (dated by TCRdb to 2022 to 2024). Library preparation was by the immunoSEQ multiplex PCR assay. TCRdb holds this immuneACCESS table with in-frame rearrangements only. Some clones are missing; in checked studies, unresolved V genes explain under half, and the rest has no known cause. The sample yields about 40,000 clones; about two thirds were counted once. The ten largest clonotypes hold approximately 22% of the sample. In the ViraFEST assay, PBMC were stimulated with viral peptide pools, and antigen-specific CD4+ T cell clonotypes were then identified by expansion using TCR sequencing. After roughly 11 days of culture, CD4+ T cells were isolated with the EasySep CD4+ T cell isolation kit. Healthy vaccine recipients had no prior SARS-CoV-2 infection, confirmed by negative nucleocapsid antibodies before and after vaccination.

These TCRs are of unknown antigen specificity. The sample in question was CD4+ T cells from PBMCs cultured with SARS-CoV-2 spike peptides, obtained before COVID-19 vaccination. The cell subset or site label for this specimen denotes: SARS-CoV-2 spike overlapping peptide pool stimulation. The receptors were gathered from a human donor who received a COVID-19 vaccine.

CDR3 sequence (DNA): TGTGCCAGCAGCTTGGGGGGGGAGAGGTCCTACGAGCAGTACTTC. It yields the protein CASSLGGERSYEQYF. The V gene is TRBV5-5, the J gene TRBJ2-7, with TRBD2 as a possible D gene (6 bases). CDR1 and CDR2 from the germline V gene are SGHKS and YYEKEE (reference sequence). This CDR3 has 15 residues. V gave up 0 bases and J gave up 1 base, with 11 bases separating them.

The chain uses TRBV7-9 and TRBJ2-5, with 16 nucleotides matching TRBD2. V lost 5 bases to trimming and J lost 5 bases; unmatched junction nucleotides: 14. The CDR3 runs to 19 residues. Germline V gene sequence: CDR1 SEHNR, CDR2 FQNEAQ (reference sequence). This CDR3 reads CASSPVGTSGRAPPETQYF. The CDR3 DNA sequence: TGTGCCAGCAGCCCAGTGGGGACTAGCGGGAGGGCCCCTCCCGAGACCCAGTACTTC.

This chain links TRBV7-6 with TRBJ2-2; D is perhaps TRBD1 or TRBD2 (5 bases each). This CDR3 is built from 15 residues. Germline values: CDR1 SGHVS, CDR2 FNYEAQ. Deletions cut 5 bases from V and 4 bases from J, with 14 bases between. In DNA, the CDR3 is TGTGCCAGCAGCCCGGGACCGAGTTCCACCGGGGAGCTGTTTTTT. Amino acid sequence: CASSPGPSSTGELFF. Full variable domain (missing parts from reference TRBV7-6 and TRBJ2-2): GAGVSQSPRYKVTKRGQDVALRCDPISGHVSLYWYRQALGQGPEFLTYFNYEAQQDKSGLPNDRFSAERPEGSISTLTIQRTEQRDSAMYRCASSPGPSSTGELFFGEGSRLTVL.

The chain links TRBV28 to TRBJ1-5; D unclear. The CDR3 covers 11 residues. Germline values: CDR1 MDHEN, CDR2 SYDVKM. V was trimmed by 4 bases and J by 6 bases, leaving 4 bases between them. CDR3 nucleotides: TGTGCCAGCAGTTCCGGTCAGCCCCAGCATTTT. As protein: CASSSGQPQHF.

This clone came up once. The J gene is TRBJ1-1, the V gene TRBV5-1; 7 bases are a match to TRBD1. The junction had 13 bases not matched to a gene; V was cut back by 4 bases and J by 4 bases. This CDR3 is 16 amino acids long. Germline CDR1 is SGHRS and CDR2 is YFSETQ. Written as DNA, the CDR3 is TGCGCCAGCAGCGGTGGACGTGAGGGGGCTTTCACTGAAGCTTTCTTT. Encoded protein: CASSGGREGAFTEAFF.

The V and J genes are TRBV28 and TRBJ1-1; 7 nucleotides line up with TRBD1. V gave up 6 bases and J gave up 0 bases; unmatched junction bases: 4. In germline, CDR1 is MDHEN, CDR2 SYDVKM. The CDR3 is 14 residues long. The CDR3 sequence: CASRTTGLNTEAFF. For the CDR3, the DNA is TGTGCCAGCAGGACGACAGGGCTGAACACTGAAGCTTTCTTT.

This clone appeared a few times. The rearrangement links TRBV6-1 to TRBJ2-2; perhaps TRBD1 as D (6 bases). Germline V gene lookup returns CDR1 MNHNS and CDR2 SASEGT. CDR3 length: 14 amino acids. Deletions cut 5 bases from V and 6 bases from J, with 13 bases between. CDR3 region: CASSTGWVAGELFF. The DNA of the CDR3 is TGTGCCAGCAGTACAGGGTGGGTAGCCGGGGAGCTGTTTTTT.

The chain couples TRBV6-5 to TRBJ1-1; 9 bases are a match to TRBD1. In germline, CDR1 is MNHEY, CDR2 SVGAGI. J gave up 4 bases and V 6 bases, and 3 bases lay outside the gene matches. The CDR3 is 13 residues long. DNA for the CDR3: TGTGCCAGCAGGAGGGACAGGGTCACTGAAGCTTTCTTT. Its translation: CASRRDRVTEAFF.

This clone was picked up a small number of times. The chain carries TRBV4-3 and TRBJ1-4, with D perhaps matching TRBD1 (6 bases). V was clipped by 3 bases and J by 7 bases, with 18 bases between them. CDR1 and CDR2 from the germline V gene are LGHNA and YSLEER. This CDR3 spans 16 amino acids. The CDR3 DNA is TGCGCCAGCAGCCACGGCGACAGGCCATTTACTGAAAAACTGTTTTTT. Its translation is CASSHGDRPFTEKLFF.

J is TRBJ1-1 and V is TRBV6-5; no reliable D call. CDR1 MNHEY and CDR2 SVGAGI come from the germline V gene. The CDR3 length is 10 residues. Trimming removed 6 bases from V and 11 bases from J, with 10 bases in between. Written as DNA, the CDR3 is TGTGCCAGCAGCACCATAGGGGCTTTCTTT. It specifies CASSTIGAFF.

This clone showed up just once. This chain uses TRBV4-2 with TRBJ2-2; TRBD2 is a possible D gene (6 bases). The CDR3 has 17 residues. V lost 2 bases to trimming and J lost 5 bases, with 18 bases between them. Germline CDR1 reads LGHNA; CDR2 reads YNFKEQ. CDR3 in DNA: TGTGCCAGCAGCCAAATGACCTCTAGCGAAACAACCGGGGAGCTGTTTTTT. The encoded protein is CASSQMTSSETTGELFF.

This chain's CDR3 is CASSLGTSGFNEQFF. CDR3 bases: TGCGCCAGCAGCCTCGGGACTAGCGGATTCAATGAGCAGTTCTTC. The rearrangement links TRBV4-1 to TRBJ2-1, with 11 bases aligning to TRBD2. The CDR3 sequence is 15 residues long. Germline V lookup: CDR1 MGHRA, CDR2 YSYEKL. The J segment lost 6 bases and the V segment lost 4 bases, leaving 5 bases of the junction unmatched.

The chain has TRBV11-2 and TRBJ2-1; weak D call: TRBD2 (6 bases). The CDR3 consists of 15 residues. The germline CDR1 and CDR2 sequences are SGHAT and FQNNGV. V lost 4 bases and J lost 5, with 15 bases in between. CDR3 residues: CASSSSVADHNEQFF. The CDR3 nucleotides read TGTGCCAGCAGCTCGTCAGTAGCGGATCACAATGAGCAGTTCTTC.

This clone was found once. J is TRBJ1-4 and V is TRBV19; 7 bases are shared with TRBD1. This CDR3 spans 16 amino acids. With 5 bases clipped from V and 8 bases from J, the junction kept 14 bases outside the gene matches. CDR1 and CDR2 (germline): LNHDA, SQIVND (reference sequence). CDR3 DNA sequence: TGTGCCAGTAGTCCCCCCTTGACAGGGATAGGCGAAAAACTGTTTTTT. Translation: CASSPPLTGIGEKLFF. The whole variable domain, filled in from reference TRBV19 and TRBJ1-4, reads DGGITQSPKYLFRKEGQNVTLSCEQNLNHDAMYWYRQDPGQGLRLIYYSQIVNDFQKGDIAEGYSVSREKKESFPLTVTSAQKNPTAFYLCASSPPLTGIGEKLFFGSGTQLSVL.

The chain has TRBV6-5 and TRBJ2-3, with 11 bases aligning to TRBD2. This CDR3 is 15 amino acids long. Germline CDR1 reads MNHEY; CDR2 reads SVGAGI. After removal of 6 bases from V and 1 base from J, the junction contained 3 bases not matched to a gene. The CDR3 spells CASSKLAGGTDTQYF. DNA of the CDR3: TGTGCCAGCAGCAAACTAGCGGGGGGCACAGATACGCAGTATTTT.

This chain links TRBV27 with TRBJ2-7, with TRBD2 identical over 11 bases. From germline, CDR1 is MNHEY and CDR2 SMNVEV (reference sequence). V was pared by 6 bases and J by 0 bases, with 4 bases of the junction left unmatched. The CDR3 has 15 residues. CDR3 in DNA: TGTGCCAGCAGAAAGACTAGCGGGACCTCCTACGAGCAGTACTTC. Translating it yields CASRKTSGTSYEQYF.

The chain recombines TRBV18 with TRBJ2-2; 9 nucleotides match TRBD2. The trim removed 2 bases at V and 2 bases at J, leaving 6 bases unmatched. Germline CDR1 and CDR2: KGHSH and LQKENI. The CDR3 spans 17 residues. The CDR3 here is CASSPSSTSGNTGELFF. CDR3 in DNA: TGTGCCAGCTCACCATCCTCGACTAGCGGAAACACCGGGGAGCTGTTTTTT. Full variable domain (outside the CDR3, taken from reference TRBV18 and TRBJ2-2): NAGVMQNPRHLVRRRGQEARLRCSPMKGHSHVYWYRQLPEEGLKFMVYLQKENIIDESGMPKERFSAEFPKEGPSILRIQQVVRGDSAAYFCASSPSSTSGNTGELFFGEGSRLTVL.

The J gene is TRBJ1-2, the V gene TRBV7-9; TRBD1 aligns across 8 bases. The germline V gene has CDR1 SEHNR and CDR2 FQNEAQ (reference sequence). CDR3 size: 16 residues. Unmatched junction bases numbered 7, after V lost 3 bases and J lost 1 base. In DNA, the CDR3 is TGTGCCAGCAGCTTGGACAGGGCAGAATTTAACTATGGCTACACCTTC. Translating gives CASSLDRAEFNYGYTF.

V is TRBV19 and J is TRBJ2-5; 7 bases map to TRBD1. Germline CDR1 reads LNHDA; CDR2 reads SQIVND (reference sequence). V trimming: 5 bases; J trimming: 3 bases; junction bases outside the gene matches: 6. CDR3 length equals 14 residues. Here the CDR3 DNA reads TGTGCCAGTAGTCCCCAGGGGGTTGAAGAGACCCAGTACTTC. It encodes CASSPQGVEETQYF. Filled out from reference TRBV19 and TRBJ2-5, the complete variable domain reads DGGITQSPKYLFRKEGQNVTLSCEQNLNHDAMYWYRQDPGQGLRLIYYSQIVNDFQKGDIAEGYSVSREKKESFPLTVTSAQKNPTAFYLCASSPQGVEETQYFGPGTRLLVL.

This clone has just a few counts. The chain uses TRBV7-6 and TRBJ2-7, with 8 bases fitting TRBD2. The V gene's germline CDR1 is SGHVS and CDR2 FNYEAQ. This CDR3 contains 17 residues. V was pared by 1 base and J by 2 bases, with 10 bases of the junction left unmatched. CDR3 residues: CASSLGIGGGVPYEQYF. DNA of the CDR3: TGTGCCAGCAGCTTAGGAATCGGGGGGGGCGTCCCCTACGAGCAGTACTTC.

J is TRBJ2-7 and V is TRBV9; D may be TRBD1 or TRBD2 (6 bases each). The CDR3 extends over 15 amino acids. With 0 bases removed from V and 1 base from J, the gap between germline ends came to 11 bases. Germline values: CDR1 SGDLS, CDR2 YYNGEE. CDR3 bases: TGTGCCAGCAGCGTAGATAGGGGGGCGTCCTACGAGCAGTACTTC. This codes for CASSVDRGASYEQYF. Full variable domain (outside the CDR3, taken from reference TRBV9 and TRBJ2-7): DSGVTQTPKHLITATGQRVTLRCSPRSGDLSVYWYQQSLDQGLQFLIQYYNGEERAKGNILERFSAQQFPDLHSELNLSSLELGDSALYFCASSVDRGASYEQYFGPGTRLTVT.

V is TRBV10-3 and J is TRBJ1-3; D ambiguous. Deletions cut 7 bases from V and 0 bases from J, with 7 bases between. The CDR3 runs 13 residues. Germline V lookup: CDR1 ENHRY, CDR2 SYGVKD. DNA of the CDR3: TGTGCCATCACCCGGGACTCTGGAAACACCATATATTTT. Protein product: CAITRDSGNTIYF.

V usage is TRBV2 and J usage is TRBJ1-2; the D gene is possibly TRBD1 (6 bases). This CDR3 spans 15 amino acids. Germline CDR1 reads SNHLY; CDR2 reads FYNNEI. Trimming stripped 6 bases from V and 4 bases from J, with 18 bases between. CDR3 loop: CASRSRRTESYGYTF. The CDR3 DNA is TGTGCCAGCAGATCCAGAAGGACAGAGAGCTATGGCTACACCTTC.

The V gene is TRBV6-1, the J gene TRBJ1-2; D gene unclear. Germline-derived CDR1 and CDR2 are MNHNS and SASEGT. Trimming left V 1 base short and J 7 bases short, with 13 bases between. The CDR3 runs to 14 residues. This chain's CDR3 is CASSEERVARGYTF. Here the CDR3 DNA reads TGTGCCAGCAGTGAAGAGAGGGTCGCACGTGGCTACACCTTC.

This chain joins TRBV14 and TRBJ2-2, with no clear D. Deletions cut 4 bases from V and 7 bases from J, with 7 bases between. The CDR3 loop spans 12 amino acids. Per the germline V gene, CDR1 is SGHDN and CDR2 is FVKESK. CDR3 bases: TGTGCCAGCAGCCGGAACGTCGGGGAGCTGTTTTTT. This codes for CASSRNVGELFF.

DNA of the CDR3: TGTGCCAGCACTCGAGAACAGGGGGCCGGGGAGCTGTTTTTT. It encodes CASTREQGAGELFF. The rearrangement links TRBV6-4 to TRBJ2-2; 8 positions agree with TRBD1. The junction had 7 bases not matched to a gene; V was cut back by 7 bases and J by 6 bases. Looked up from germline, CDR1 is MRHNA and CDR2 is SNTAGT. The CDR3 is 14 amino acids.

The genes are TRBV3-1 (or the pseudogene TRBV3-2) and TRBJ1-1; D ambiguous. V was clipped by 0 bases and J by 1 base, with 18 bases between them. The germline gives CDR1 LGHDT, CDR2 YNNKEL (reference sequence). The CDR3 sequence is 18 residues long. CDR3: CASSQDTRMRTGNTEAFF. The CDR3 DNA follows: TGTGCCAGCAGCCAAGATACCCGAATGCGGACGGGGAACACTGAAGCTTTCTTT.

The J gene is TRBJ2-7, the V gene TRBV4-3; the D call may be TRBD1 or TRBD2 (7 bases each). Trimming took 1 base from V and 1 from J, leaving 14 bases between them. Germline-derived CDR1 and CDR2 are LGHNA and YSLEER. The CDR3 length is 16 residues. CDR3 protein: CASSQGPGGGSYEQYF. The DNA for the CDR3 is TGCGCCAGCAGCCAAGGCCCAGGGGGGGGGTCCTACGAGCAGTACTTC.